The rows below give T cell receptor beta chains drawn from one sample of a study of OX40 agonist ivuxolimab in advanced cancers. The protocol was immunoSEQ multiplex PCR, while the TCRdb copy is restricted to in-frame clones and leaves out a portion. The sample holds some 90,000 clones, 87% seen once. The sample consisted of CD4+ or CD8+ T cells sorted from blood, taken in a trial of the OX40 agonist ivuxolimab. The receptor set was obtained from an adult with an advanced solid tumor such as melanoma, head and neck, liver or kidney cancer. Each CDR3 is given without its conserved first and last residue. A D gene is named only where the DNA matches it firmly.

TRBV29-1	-	SVAGREGTDTQY
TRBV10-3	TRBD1	AIKGQINQPQH
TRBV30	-	AWGKGQQTNWDTIY
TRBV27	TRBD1	ASSLGQGWYNEQF
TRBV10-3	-	AISVMGSTEAF
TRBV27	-	ASSFQGRGGYT
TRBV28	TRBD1	ASSSPGIRTGGHGYT
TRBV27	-	ASSLIRENGELF
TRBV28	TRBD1	ASSSNGQGRETQY
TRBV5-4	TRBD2	ASSLTSGKTDTQY
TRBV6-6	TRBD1	ASSTRDRVSSGYT
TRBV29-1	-	SVLFWGAVNEQY
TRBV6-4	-	ASSERDDTEAF
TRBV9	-	ASSPLIGELF
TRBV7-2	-	ASSLNGPSGSYGYT
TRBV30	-	AWSTGGLVNTEAF
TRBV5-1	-	ASSPIITSGANVLT
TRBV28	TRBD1	AGRGAGQVTYEQY
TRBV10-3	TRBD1	AITGQGPNNEQF
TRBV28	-	ASSPSWGGNEKLF
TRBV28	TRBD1	ASIGRTGPIYGYT
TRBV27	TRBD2	ASRGLAGGGEQY
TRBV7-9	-	ASSLVAENQPQH
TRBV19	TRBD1	ASMGDGTGYQPQH
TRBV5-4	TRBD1	ASSPGGGQGNTEAF
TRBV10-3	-	AIKWSRTESYEQY
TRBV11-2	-	ASSLAGVGETQY
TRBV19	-	ASSIKDTGHYGYT